The 6 T cell receptor beta chains listed next were all sequenced from one sample in a study of human T cells and chemical hapten exposure. Sample time point: patch test 2, 6 weeks after DPC sensitization. Treatment noted: therapeutic diphenylcyclopropenone sensitization with weekly scalp DPC. TCRdb used MiXCR to reprocess the RACE reads, holding one entry per CDR3 protein. The repertoire has more than 90,000 distinct CDR3 sequences, over 10% of them found once; the top ten carry 2.5% to 4%. The sample here was whole blood, taken in connection with sensitization to the hapten diphenylcyclopropenone (DPC). The receptors originated from a woman aged 40 to 49 with alopecia areata. Some clones in this sample may be carry-over from other donors' samples.

This clonotype was counted between two and nine times. The chain carries TRBV14 and TRBJ1-4, with unresolved D. The V gene lost 4 bases and the J gene lost 8 bases, with 11 bases spanning the gap. In germline, CDR1 is SGHDN, CDR2 FVKESK. The CDR3 is 13 residues long. In DNA, the CDR3 is TGTGCCAGCAGCCGACAAACGGGGGAAAAACTGTTTTTT. It is translated as CASSRQTGEKLFF.

This clonotype was counted ten times or more. The chain couples TRBV6-4 to TRBJ2-3; no clear D gene. Trimming shortened V by 0 bases and J by 5 bases, and 9 bases separated the two germline ends. CDR3 length: 14 residues. CDR1 is MRHNA and CDR2 is SNTAGT in the germline V gene. Here the CDR3 reads CASSDSDSIDTQYF. In DNA, the CDR3 is TGTGCCAGCAGTGACTCCGACTCTATAGATACGCAGTATTTT.

This clonotype has a count of ten or more. This chain links TRBV6-2 or TRBV6-3 with TRBJ2-5; TRBD1 or TRBD2 may be the D gene (7 bases each). Trimming stripped 8 bases from V and 5 bases from J, with 15 bases between. This CDR3 is 13 amino acids long. The V gene's germline CDR1 is MNHEY and CDR2 SVGEGT. CDR3 sequence: CASGRGRRETQYF. The CDR3 DNA is TGTGCCAGCGGGAGGGGGCGGCGGGAGACCCAGTACTTC.

J is TRBJ1-2 and V is TRBV6-6; no clear D. The CDR3 is 12 amino acids. The V gene's germline CDR1 is MNHNY and CDR2 SVGAGI (reference sequence). V lost 2 bases and J 8 bases, leaving 9 bases between the germline ends. The CDR3 bases are TGTGCCAGCAGTTACCCCACAGCAGGCTACACCTTC. This gives the protein CASSYPTAGYTF.

In its sample, this clonotype was seen a few times. The chain links TRBV6-5 to TRBJ1-5; D is ambiguous. CDR1 MNHEY and CDR2 SVGAGI come from the germline V gene. This CDR3 spans 14 amino acids. Trimming removed 5 bases from V and 2 bases from J, with 10 bases in between. The CDR3 reads CASSKAFGNQPQHF. CDR3 nucleotide sequence: TGTGCCAGCAGTAAAGCGTTTGGCAATCAGCCCCAGCATTTT.

This clonotype was seen many times. The chain joins TRBV11-2 to TRBJ2-2; D unclear. Germline CDR1 and CDR2: SGHAT and FQNNGV. The V gene lost 1 base and the J gene lost 6 bases, with 3 bases spanning the gap. This CDR3 is built from 12 residues. The CDR3 coding sequence is TGTGCCAGCAGCTTAGCGGCCGGGGAGCTGTTTTTT. Protein sequence: CASSLAAGELFF.